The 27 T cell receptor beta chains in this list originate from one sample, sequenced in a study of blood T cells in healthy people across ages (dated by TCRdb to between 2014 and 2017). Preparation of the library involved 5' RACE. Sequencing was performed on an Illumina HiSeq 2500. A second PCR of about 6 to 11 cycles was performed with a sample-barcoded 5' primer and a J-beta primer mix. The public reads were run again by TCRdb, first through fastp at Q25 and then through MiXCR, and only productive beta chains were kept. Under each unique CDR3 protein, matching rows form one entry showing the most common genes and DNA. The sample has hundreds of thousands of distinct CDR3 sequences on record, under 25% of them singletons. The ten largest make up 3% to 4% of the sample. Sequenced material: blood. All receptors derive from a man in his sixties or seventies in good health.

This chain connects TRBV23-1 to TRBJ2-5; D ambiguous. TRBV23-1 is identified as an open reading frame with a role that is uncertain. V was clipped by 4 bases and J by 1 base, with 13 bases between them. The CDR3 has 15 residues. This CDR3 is CASSRILWVQETQYF. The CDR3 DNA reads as TGCGCCAGCAGTCGAATACTGTGGGTCCAAGAGACCCAGTACTTC.

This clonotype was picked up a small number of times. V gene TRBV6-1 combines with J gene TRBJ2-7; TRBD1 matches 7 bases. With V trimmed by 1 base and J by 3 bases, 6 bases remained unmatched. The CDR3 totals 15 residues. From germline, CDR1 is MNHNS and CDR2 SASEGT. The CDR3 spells CASSEGVTGLYEQYF. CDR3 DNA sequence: TGTGCCAGCAGTGAAGGAGTGACAGGGCTCTACGAGCAGTACTTC.

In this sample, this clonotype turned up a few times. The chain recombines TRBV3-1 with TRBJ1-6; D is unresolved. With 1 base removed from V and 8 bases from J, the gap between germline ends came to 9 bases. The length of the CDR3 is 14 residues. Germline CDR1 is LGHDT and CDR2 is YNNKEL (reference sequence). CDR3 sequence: CASSQVWMDSPLHF. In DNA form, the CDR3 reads TGTGCCAGCAGCCAAGTCTGGATGGATTCACCCCTCCACTTT.

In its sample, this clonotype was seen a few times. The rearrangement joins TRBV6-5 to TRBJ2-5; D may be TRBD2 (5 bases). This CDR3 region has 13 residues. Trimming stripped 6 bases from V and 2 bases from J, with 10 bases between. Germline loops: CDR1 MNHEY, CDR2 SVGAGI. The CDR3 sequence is CASRKGGQETQYF. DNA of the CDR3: TGTGCCAGCAGAAAAGGCGGGCAAGAGACCCAGTACTTC.

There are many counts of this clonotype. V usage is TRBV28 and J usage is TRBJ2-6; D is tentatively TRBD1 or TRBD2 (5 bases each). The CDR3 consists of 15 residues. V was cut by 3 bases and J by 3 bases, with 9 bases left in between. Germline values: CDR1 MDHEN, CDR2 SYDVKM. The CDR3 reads CASSFGGSGANVLTF. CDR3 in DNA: TGTGCCAGCAGTTTTGGGGGTAGTGGGGCCAACGTCCTGACTTTC.

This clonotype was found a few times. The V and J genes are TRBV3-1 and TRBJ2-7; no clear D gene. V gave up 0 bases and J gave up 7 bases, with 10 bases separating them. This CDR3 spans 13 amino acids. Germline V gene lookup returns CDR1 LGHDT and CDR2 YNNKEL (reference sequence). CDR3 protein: CASSQDKGREQYF. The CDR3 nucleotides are TGTGCCAGCAGCCAAGATAAGGGAAGGGAGCAGTACTTC.

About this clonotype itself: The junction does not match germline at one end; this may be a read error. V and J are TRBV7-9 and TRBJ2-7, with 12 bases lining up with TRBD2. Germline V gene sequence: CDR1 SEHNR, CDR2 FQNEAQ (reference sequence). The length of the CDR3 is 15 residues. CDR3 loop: CASSLAGGPGYEQYF. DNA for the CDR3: TGTGCCAGCAGCCTAGCGGGAGGGCCGGGCTACGAGCAGTACTTC. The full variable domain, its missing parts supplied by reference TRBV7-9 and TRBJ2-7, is DTGVSQNPRHKITKRGQNVTFRCDPISEHNRLYWYRQTLGQGPEFLTYFQNEAQLEKSRLLSDRFSAERPKGSFSTLEIQRTEQGDSAMYLCASSLAGGPGYEQYFGPGTRLTVT.

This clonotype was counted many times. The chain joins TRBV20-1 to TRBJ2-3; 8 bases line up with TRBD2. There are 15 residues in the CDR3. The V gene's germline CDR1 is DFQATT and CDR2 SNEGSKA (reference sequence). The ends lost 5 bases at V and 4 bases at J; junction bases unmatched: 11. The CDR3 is CSAPASGSFSDTQYF. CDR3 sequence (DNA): TGCAGTGCTCCCGCTAGCGGGTCGTTCTCAGATACGCAGTATTTT.

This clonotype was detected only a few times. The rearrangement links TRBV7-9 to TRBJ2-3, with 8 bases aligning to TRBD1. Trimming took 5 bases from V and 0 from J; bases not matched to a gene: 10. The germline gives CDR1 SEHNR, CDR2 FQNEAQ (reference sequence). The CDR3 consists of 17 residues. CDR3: CASSGSGGAGSTDTQYF. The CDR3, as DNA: TGTGCCAGCAGCGGGTCAGGGGGCGCGGGGAGCACAGATACGCAGTATTTT. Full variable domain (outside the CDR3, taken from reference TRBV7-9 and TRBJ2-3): DTGVSQNPRHKITKRGQNVTFRCDPISEHNRLYWYRQTLGQGPEFLTYFQNEAQLEKSRLLSDRFSAERPKGSFSTLEIQRTEQGDSAMYLCASSGSGGAGSTDTQYFGPGTRLTVL.

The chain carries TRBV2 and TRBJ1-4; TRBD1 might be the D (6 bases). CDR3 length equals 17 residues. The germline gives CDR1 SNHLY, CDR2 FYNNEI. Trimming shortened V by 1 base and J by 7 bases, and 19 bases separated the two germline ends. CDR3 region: CASSEGPGTPGGEKLFF. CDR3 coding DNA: TGTGCCAGCAGTGAAGGCCCAGGGACACCGGGAGGTGAAAAACTGTTTTTT.

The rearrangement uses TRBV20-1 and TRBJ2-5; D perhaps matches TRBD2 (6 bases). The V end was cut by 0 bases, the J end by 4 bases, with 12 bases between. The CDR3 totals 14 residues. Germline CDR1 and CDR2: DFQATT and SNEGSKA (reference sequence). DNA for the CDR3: TGCAGTGCTAGAGATCATAAGGGAGGAGAGACCCAGTACTTC. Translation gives CSARDHKGGETQYF.

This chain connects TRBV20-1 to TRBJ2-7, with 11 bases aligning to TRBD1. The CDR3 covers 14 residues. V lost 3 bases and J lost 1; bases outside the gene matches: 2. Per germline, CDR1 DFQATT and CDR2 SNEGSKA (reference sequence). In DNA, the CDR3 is TGCAGTGCTAGCGGACAGGGGGCTTCCTACGAGCAGTACTTC. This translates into CSASGQGASYEQYF.

CDR3 nucleotide sequence: TGTGCCAGCAGCTGGGACAGGGGACCAGATACGCAGTATTTT. Translating gives CASSWDRGPDTQYF. The genes are TRBV12-3 or TRBV12-4 and TRBJ2-3; TRBD1 matches 10 bases. J was trimmed by 4 bases and V by 6 bases; bases with no gene match: 4. The CDR3 runs 14 residues.

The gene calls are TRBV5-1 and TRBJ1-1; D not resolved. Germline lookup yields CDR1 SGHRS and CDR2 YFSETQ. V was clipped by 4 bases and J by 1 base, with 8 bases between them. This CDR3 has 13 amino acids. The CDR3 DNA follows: TGCGCCAGCAGCACAGAGGGGAACACTGAAGCTTTCTTT. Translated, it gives CASSTEGNTEAFF.

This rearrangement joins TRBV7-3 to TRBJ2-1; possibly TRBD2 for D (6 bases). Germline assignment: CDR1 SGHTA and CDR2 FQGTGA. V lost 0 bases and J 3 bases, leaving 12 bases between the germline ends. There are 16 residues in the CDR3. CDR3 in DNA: TGTGCCAGCAGCTTAACCCCCTTGCGGGACTACAATGAGCAGTTCTTC. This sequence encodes CASSLTPLRDYNEQFF. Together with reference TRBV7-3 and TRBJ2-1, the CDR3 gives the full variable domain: GAGVSQTPSNKVTEKGKYVELRCDPISGHTALYWYRQSLGQGPEFLIYFQGTGAADDSGLPNDRFFAVRPEGSVSTLKIQRTERGDSAVYLCASSLTPLRDYNEQFFGPGTRLTVL.

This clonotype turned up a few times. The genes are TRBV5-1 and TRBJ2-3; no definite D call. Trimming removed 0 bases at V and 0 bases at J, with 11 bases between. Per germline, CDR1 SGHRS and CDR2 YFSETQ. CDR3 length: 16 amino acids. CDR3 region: CASSLAWLDSTDTQYF. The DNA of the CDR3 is TGCGCCAGCAGCTTGGCCTGGCTAGACAGCACAGATACGCAGTATTTT.

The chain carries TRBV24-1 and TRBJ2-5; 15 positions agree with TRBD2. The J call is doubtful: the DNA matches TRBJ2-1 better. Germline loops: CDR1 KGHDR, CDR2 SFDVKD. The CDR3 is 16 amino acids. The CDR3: CATSDRTSGRVGEQFF. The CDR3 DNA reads TGTGCCACCAGTGATAGGACTAGCGGGAGGGTTGGTGAGCAGTTCTTC.

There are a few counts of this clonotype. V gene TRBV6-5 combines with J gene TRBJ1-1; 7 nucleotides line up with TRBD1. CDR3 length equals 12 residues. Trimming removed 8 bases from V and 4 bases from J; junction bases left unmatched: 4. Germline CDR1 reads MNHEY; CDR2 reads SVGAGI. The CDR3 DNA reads TGTGCCAGCGGCGACAGGGCCACTGAAGCTTTCTTT. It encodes CASGDRATEAFF.

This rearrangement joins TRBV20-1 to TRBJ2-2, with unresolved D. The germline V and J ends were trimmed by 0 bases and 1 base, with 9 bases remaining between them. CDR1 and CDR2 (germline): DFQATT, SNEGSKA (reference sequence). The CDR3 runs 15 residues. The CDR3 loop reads CSARDGSLNTGELFF. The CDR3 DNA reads TGCAGTGCTAGAGATGGCTCTTTGAACACCGGGGAGCTGTTTTTT.

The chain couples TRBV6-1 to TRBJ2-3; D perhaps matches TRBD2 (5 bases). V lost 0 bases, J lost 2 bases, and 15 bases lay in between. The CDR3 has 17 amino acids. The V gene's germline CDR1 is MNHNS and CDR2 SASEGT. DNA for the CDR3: TGTGCCAGCAGTGAAGCATGGCGGGCAGAAAACACAGATACGCAGTATTTT. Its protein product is CASSEAWRAENTDTQYF.

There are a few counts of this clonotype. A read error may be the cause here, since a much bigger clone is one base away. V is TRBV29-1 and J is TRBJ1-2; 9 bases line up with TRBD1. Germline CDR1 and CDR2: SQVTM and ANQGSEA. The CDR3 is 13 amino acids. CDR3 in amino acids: CGAYRGRDYGYTF. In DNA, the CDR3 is TGCGGCGCTTACAGGGGGCGCGACTATGGCTACACCTTC.

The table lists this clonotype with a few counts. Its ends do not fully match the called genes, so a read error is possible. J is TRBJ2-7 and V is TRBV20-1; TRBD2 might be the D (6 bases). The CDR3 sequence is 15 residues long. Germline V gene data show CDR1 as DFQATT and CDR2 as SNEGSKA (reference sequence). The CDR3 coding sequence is TGCAGTGCTACGACCCCCGGGACTCCCACCTATGAGCAGTACTTC. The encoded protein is CSATTPGTPTYEQYF.

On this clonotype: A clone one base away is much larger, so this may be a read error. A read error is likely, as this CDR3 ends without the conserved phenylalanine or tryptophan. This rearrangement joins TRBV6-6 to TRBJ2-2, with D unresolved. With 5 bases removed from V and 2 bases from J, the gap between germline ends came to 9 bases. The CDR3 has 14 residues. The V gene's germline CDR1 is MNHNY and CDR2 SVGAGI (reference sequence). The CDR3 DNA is TGTGCCAGCAGTCCAAGGGCCAACACCGGGGAGCTGTTTTTG. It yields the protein CASSPRANTGELFL.

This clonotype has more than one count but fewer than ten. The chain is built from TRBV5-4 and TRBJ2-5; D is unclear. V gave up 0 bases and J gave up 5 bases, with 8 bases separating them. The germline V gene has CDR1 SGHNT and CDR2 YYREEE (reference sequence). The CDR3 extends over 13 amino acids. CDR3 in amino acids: CASSLEPGETQYF. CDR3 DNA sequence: TGTGCCAGCAGCTTGGAACCCGGGGAGACCCAGTACTTC.

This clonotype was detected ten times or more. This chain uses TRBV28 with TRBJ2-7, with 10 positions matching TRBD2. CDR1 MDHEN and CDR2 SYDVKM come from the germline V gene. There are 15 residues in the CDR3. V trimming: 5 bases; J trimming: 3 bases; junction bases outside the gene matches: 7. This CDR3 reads CASSPGTSAIYEQYF. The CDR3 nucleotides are TGTGCCAGCAGTCCCGGGACTAGCGCGATCTACGAGCAGTACTTC. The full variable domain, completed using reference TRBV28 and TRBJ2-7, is DVKVTQSSRYLVKRTGEKVFLECVQDMDHENMFWYRQDPGLGLRLIYFSYDVKMKEKGDIPEGYSVSREKKERFSLILESASTNQTSMYLCASSPGTSAIYEQYFGPGTRLTVT.

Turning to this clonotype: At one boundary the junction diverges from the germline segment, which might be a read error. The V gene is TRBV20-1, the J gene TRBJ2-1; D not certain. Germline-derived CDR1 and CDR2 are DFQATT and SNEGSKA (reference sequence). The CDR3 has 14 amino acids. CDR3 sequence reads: CSAKTVEDYNEQFF. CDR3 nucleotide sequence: TGCAGTGCTAAGACCGTAGAGGATTACAACGAGCAGTTCTTC.

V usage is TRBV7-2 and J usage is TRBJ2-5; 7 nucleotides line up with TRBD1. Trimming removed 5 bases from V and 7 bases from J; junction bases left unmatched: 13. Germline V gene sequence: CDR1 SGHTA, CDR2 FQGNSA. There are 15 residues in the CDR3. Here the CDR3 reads CASSPGTESYLTQYF. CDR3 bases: TGTGCCAGCAGCCCCGGGACAGAGTCCTACTTGACCCAGTACTTC.